This TCR beta chain stems from a study of cytomegalovirus exposure and HLA in healthy donors. With 60 Vbeta and 13 Jbeta primers, the PCR was carried out. Only in-frame clones appear in the TCRdb table, and some are missing; sequencing was by immunoSEQ multiplex PCR. The sample lists 150,000 to 200,000 clones, around 80% occurring once. This CDR3 region has 17 residues. Trimming pared 9 bases from V and 1 base from J, leaving 24 bases between. Germline values: CDR1 MNHEY, CDR2 SMNVEV (reference sequence). This chain links TRBV27 with TRBJ1-2, with D maybe TRBD1 (6 bases). The sequenced sample consisted of PBMCs. This clonotype originated in a woman between 40 and 55 years old in good health and CMV-seropositive. CDR3 in amino acids: CASPTIQQGPNNYGYTF. The CDR3 nucleotides are TGTGCCAGTCCAACAATTCAACAGGGACCCAATAACTATGGCTACACCTTC.